The 21 T cell receptor beta chains in this list originate from one sample, sequenced in a study of blood T cell repertoires in COVID-19. Sequencing was performed with immunoSEQ multiplex PCR; in TCRdb, only in-frame clones are kept and a portion is missing. The table records fewer than 300,000 clones, roughly 85% of them present only once. The specimen was peripheral blood. The origin of the receptors is a man aged 45-65 years with active or convalescent COVID-19.

The rearrangement links TRBV6-2 or TRBV6-3 to TRBJ2-1; tentative D call: TRBD2 (5 bases). Germline CDR1 and CDR2: MNHEY and SVGEGT. Trimming cost V 2 bases and J 0 bases, with 14 bases left between them. This CDR3 is built from 17 residues. The CDR3 DNA reads as TGTGCCAGCAGTTACATCGGGAAGACCATCTCCTACAATGAGCAGTTCTTC. This gives the protein CASSYIGKTISYNEQFF.

The sample holds many counts of this clone. The rearrangement links TRBV12-3 or TRBV12-4 to TRBJ2-7; 7 bases fit TRBD2. V was clipped by 5 bases and J by 4 bases; unmatched bases: 2. The CDR3 totals 12 residues. The CDR3 here is CASSPGGYEQYF. The CDR3 nucleotides are TGTGCCAGCAGTCCCGGGGGGTACGAGCAGTACTTC.

This chain uses TRBV5-1 with TRBJ2-7; the match to TRBD2 covers 7 bases. Germline CDR1 is SGHRS and CDR2 is YFSETQ. V gave up 4 bases and J gave up 2 bases; unmatched junction bases: 9. The CDR3 is 15 residues long. The CDR3 reads CASSIREGTPYEQYF. The DNA for the CDR3 is TGCGCCAGCAGCATCAGGGAGGGAACCCCCTACGAGCAGTACTTC. Variable domain in full (rest from reference TRBV5-1 and TRBJ2-7): KAGVTQTPRYLIKTRGQQVTLSCSPISGHRSVSWYQQTPGQGLQFLFEYFSETQRNKGNFPGRFSGRQFSNSRSEMNVSTLELGDSALYLCASSIREGTPYEQYFGPGTRLTVT.

The chain has TRBV7-3 and TRBJ2-6; tentatively, D is TRBD2 (5 bases). V gave up 4 bases and J gave up 0 bases, with 13 bases separating them. The length of the CDR3 is 17 residues. Germline CDR1 and CDR2: SGHTA and FQGTGA. CDR3 coding DNA: TGTGCCAGCAGCTCAGGAGGCTCATACTCTGGGGCCAACGTCCTGACTTTC. This gives the protein CASSSGGSYSGANVLTF.

This clone has just one count. This rearrangement joins TRBV6-2 or TRBV6-3 to TRBJ2-1, with TRBD2 identical over 8 bases. V shed 4 bases, J shed 2 bases, and the junction held 7 bases outside the gene matches. CDR1 and CDR2 (germline): MNHEY, SVGEGT. CDR3 length: 16 residues. The CDR3 sequence: CASSFPAGEAYNEQFF. The CDR3 bases are TGTGCCAGCAGTTTCCCAGCGGGAGAGGCCTACAATGAGCAGTTCTTC.

This clone was detected only a few times. The rearrangement uses TRBV18 and TRBJ2-7; 7 bases fit TRBD2. The CDR3 length is 15 residues. Germline V gene data show CDR1 as KGHSH and CDR2 as LQKENI. The ends lost 5 bases at V and 0 bases at J; junction bases unmatched: 7. CDR3 loop: CASSSKREASYEQYF. CDR3 DNA sequence: TGTGCCAGCTCATCCAAACGGGAGGCCTCCTACGAGCAGTACTTC.

The chain employs TRBV6-5 and TRBJ1-1, with 10 bases matching TRBD1. CDR3 length: 14 amino acids. V trimming: 6 bases; J trimming: 4 bases; junction bases outside the gene matches: 5. From germline, CDR1 is MNHEY and CDR2 SVGAGI. For the CDR3, the DNA is TGTGCCAGCAGACGGGACAGGGGTGGCACTGAAGCTTTCTTT. Its protein is CASRRDRGGTEAFF.

The chain employs TRBV7-2 and TRBJ2-3, with D maybe TRBD2 (6 bases). Per the germline V gene, CDR1 is SGHTA and CDR2 is FQGNSA. With 5 bases removed from V and 0 bases from J, the gap between germline ends came to 18 bases. The CDR3 is made up of 17 amino acids. The CDR3 nucleotides read TGTGCCAGCAGCCTCCTAGGGGTAGCGGAAAGCACAGATACGCAGTATTTT. This sequence encodes CASSLLGVAESTDTQYF.

The rearrangement uses TRBV5-1 and TRBJ2-2; 9 nucleotides line up with TRBD1. Germline V gene sequence: CDR1 SGHRS, CDR2 YFSETQ. The CDR3 sequence is 18 residues long. With V trimmed by 2 bases and J by 5 bases, 13 bases remained unmatched. CDR3 residues: CASSFALSDRGWTGELFF. For the CDR3, the DNA is TGCGCCAGCAGCTTCGCCCTCTCCGACAGGGGGTGGACCGGGGAGCTGTTTTTT. The complete variable domain, with remaining parts taken from reference TRBV5-1 and TRBJ2-2, reads KAGVTQTPRYLIKTRGQQVTLSCSPISGHRSVSWYQQTPGQGLQFLFEYFSETQRNKGNFPGRFSGRQFSNSRSEMNVSTLELGDSALYLCASSFALSDRGWTGELFFGEGSRLTVL.

The rearrangement uses TRBV5-1 and TRBJ2-2; possible D gene TRBD1, 5 bases. The V end was cut by 3 bases, the J end by 1 base, with 10 bases between. CDR3 length equals 15 residues. Per germline, CDR1 SGHRS and CDR2 YFSETQ. CDR3 nucleotides: TGCGCCAGCAGCTCGAGACAGATGAACACCGGGGAGCTGTTTTTT. This translates into CASSSRQMNTGELFF.

This chain joins TRBV30 and TRBJ2-3, with TRBD2 matching over 7 bases. This CDR3 comprises 17 residues. Germline V gives CDR1 GTSNPN, CDR2 SVGIG (reference sequence). The ends lost 0 bases at V and 1 base at J; junction bases unmatched: 10. DNA for the CDR3: TGTGCCTGGAGTGTAGAAGGCGGGAGTAAGGGCACAGATACGCAGTATTTT. This codes for CAWSVEGGSKGTDTQYF.

The chain carries TRBV15 and TRBJ2-3, with 7 positions matching TRBD2. V dropped 3 bases and J dropped 3; count of bases not matched to a gene: 9. Germline CDR1 reads LNHNV; CDR2 reads YYDKDF (reference sequence). The CDR3 runs 16 residues. In DNA, the CDR3 is TGTGCCACCAGCAGGGGGGGGGAGCGAGGGACAGATACGCAGTATTTT. Its protein is CATSRGGERGTDTQYF.

The chain links TRBV5-8 to TRBJ1-5; D is uncertain. Per the germline V gene, CDR1 is SGHTS and CDR2 is YDEGEE. CDR3 length: 14 amino acids. V dropped 0 bases and J dropped 4 bases, with 8 bases sitting between them. The CDR3 DNA follows: TGTGCCAGCAGCTTGGAAGCAGCGAATCAGCCCCAGCATTTT. Amino acid sequence: CASSLEAANQPQHF.

This chain links TRBV6-1 with TRBJ1-2, with 8 nucleotides matching TRBD1. Per the germline V gene, CDR1 is MNHNS and CDR2 is SASEGT. This CDR3 has 16 amino acids. J lost 4 bases, V lost 2 bases, and 9 bases had no gene match. The CDR3 nucleotides read TGTGCCAGCAGTGAAACAAGCTGGGACAGGCTCTATGGCTACACCTTC. Its translation is CASSETSWDRLYGYTF.

This chain connects TRBV2 to TRBJ2-7, with D possibly TRBD1 on 5 matching bases. The CDR3 sequence is 14 residues long. V shed 4 bases and J shed 0 bases, with 10 bases lying between them. The germline V gene encodes CDR1 SNHLY and CDR2 FYNNEI. In nucleotides, the CDR3 is TGTGCCAGCAGTGCGACAGAGTCCTCCTACGAGCAGTACTTC. Translating it yields CASSATESSYEQYF.

J is TRBJ1-3 and V is TRBV6-5; D may be TRBD1 (5 bases). CDR3 size: 15 residues. V dropped 8 bases and J dropped 5 bases, with 19 bases sitting between them. CDR1 and CDR2 from the germline V gene are MNHEY and SVGAGI. For the CDR3, the DNA is TGTGCCAGCGGGACTCAGCAGGGACTAAGAAACACCATATATTTT. It yields the protein CASGTQQGLRNTIYF.

This clone was counted once. The chain has TRBV6-5 and TRBJ1-5; D not resolved. The germline CDR1 and CDR2 sequences are MNHEY and SVGAGI. The CDR3 loop spans 16 amino acids. With 0 bases removed from V and 5 bases from J, the gap between germline ends came to 14 bases. The CDR3 region is CASSYSNSGSHQPQHF. CDR3 nucleotides: TGTGCCAGCAGTTACTCGAATTCTGGCAGTCATCAGCCCCAGCATTTT.

CDR3: CASSEMGAHSGNTIYF. CDR3 coding DNA: TGTGCCAGCAGTGAGATGGGAGCACACTCTGGAAACACCATATATTTT. This chain links TRBV2 with TRBJ1-3; D gene uncertain. V lost 3 bases and J 0 bases, leaving 12 bases between the germline ends. Per germline, CDR1 SNHLY and CDR2 FYNNEI. CDR3 length: 16 residues.

The rearrangement links TRBV11-1 to TRBJ1-2; D gene ambiguous. The ends were cut back, 4 bases at V and 5 bases at J, with 14 bases in the middle. CDR3 length: 14 residues. Germline lookup yields CDR1 SGHAT and CDR2 FQDESV (reference sequence). Here the CDR3 reads CASSSERGFYGYTF. The CDR3 DNA follows: TGTGCCAGCAGCTCGGAGAGAGGCTTTTATGGCTACACCTTC. Looking up the rest from reference TRBV11-1 and TRBJ1-2 gives the full variable domain: EAEVAQSPRYKITEKSQAVAFWCDPISGHATLYWYRQILGQGPELLVQFQDESVVDDSQLPKDRFSAERLKGVDSTLKIQPAELGDSAMYLCASSSERGFYGYTFGSGTRLTVV.

This clone was detected only once. This chain joins TRBV19 and TRBJ2-3, with 11 nucleotides matching TRBD2. This CDR3 has 13 amino acids. Germline values: CDR1 LNHDA, CDR2 SQIVND (reference sequence). V trimming: 9 bases; J trimming: 5 bases; junction bases outside the gene matches: 4. CDR3 bases: TGTGCCAGCACTAGCGGGAGTAAAGATACGCAGTATTTT. Translation gives CASTSGSKDTQYF.

The gene calls are TRBV13 and TRBJ2-1; 12 positions match TRBD2. V shed 5 bases, J shed 9 bases, and the junction held 11 bases outside the gene matches. The CDR3 consists of 16 residues. Germline loops: CDR1 PRHDT, CDR2 FYEKMQ (reference sequence). The CDR3 protein is CASSPRTSGIGGEQFF. The CDR3 nucleotides read TGTGCCAGCAGCCCCAGGACTAGCGGGATAGGTGGTGAGCAGTTCTTC.